The 31 T cell receptor beta chains given below trace back to one sample, sequenced in a study of blood T cell repertoires in COVID-19. Some clones are missing from TCRdb's copy, which holds only in-frame ones; the method was immunoSEQ multiplex PCR. The table records some 410,000 clones, roughly 90% of them present only once. Sequencing input: PBMCs or T cells enriched from blood (not recorded which). All receptors derive from a woman in her 30s with acute COVID-19.

In its sample, this clone was seen a few times. V usage is TRBV7-9 and J usage is TRBJ1-2, with 8 bases identical to TRBD1. Germline loops: CDR1 SEHNR, CDR2 FQNEAQ (reference sequence). This CDR3 has 15 amino acids. J lost 4 bases, V lost 3 bases, and 7 bases had no gene match. CDR3 amino acids: CASSFYRGNGYGYTF. In DNA form, the CDR3 reads TGTGCCAGCAGCTTTTACAGGGGGAACGGCTATGGCTACACCTTC.

The chain combines TRBV13 with TRBJ2-3; D remains unclear. The germline gives CDR1 PRHDT, CDR2 FYEKMQ (reference sequence). The V end lost 4 bases, the J end lost 2 bases, and 10 bases lay between the germline ends. The CDR3 has 14 residues. Here the CDR3 DNA reads TGTGCCAGCAGCTCAGGAATAAACACAGATACGCAGTATTTT. It translates to CASSSGINTDTQYF.

The rearrangement uses TRBV24-1 and TRBJ2-2, with D unresolved. Germline V gene sequence: CDR1 KGHDR, CDR2 SFDVKD. This CDR3 has 14 residues. The V end was cut by 6 bases, the J end by 0 bases, with 7 bases between. The CDR3 region has the DNA TGTGCCACCAGTCCAGAATCGAACACCGGGGAGCTGTTTTTT. This translates into CATSPESNTGELFF.

The rearrangement links TRBV18 to TRBJ2-3; 12 nucleotides line up with TRBD1. Losses at the gene ends were 1 base for V and 6 bases for J; bases not matched to a gene: 8. CDR1 KGHSH and CDR2 LQKENI come from the germline V gene. The CDR3 is 17 residues long. CDR3: CASSPLLPGQGADTQYF. The CDR3 DNA sequence: TGTGCCAGCTCACCACTACTCCCGGGACAGGGGGCCGATACGCAGTATTTT. Full variable domain (outside the CDR3, taken from reference TRBV18 and TRBJ2-3): NAGVMQNPRHLVRRRGQEARLRCSPMKGHSHVYWYRQLPEEGLKFMVYLQKENIIDESGMPKERFSAEFPKEGPSILRIQQVVRGDSAAYFCASSPLLPGQGADTQYFGPGTRLTVL.

V is TRBV6-6 and J is TRBJ1-1; no definite D call. The length of the CDR3 is 14 residues. V lost 7 bases and J lost 3, with 15 bases in between. Germline loops: CDR1 MNHNY, CDR2 SVGAGI (reference sequence). This CDR3 is CASTLTGVDTEAFF. The CDR3 DNA is TGTGCCAGCACCCTCACCGGGGTCGACACTGAAGCTTTCTTT.

The chain links TRBV30 to TRBJ2-1, with 7 bases fitting TRBD2. The CDR3 extends over 13 amino acids. Germline V gene lookup returns CDR1 GTSNPN and CDR2 SVGIG (reference sequence). The V segment lost 0 bases and the J segment 7 bases; nucleotides outside the gene matches: 3. This CDR3 reads CAWSVGRGNEQFF. CDR3 sequence (DNA): TGTGCCTGGAGTGTGGGGCGGGGGAATGAGCAGTTCTTC. Supplemented by reference TRBV30 and TRBJ2-1, the full variable domain reads SQTIHQWPATLVQPVGSPLSLECTVEGTSNPNLYWYRQAAGRGLQLLFYSVGIGQISSEVPQNLSASRPQDRQFILSSKKLLLSDSGFYLCAWSVGRGNEQFFGPGTRLTVL.

Written as DNA, the CDR3 is TGCAGCGTTGTTACAGGGTTCGGTCAGCCCCAGCATTTT. Its protein product is CSVVTGFGQPQHF. The chain uses TRBV29-1 and TRBJ1-5, with TRBD1 as a possible D gene (6 bases). V was trimmed by 4 bases and J by 6 bases, leaving 13 bases between them. This CDR3 is built from 13 residues. From germline, CDR1 is SQVTM and CDR2 ANQGSEA.

This clone was counted once. The chain is built from TRBV24-1 and TRBJ2-7; no reliable D call. V lost 4 bases to trimming and J lost 6 bases, with 15 bases between them. Germline CDR1 and CDR2: KGHDR and SFDVKD. There are 14 residues in the CDR3. The CDR3 is CATSDPAASTEQYF. The CDR3 nucleotides read TGTGCCACCAGTGACCCCGCTGCGAGTACCGAGCAGTACTTC.

V is TRBV27 and J is TRBJ2-1, with D perhaps TRBD1 (6 bases). Germline CDR1 MNHEY, CDR2 SMNVEV (reference sequence). The CDR3 length is 17 residues. V was pared by 4 bases and J by 4 bases, with 20 bases between. The CDR3 nucleotides read TGTGCCAGCAGTTCGCGTACCGGGACAAGTCTGTACAATGAGCAGTTCTTC. Its translation: CASSSRTGTSLYNEQFF.

The chain uses TRBV7-9 and TRBJ1-2; D might be TRBD1 (5 bases). CDR3 length: 14 residues. The V and J ends lost 5 bases and 3 bases respectively, with 13 bases between them. Germline loops: CDR1 SEHNR, CDR2 FQNEAQ (reference sequence). The CDR3 sequence: CASSPGRGDYGYTF. The CDR3 DNA sequence: TGTGCCAGCAGCCCGGGACGGGGGGACTATGGCTACACCTTC.

The J gene is TRBJ1-4, the V gene TRBV10-1; D unresolved. CDR1 is WNHNN, CDR2 SYGVQD, per germline (reference sequence). Between the trimmed V and J ends, which lost 3 bases and 8 bases, there was a span of 13 bases. This CDR3 spans 14 amino acids. CDR3 in DNA: TGCGCCAGCAGTGATGGTCAGGCTGGAGAAAAACTGTTTTTT. Its protein product is CASSDGQAGEKLFF.

The rearrangement links TRBV7-9 to TRBJ2-1; maybe TRBD2 (5 bases). CDR3 length: 13 amino acids. V lost 1 base and J 4 bases, leaving 5 bases between the germline ends. CDR1 and CDR2 (germline): SEHNR, FQNEAQ (reference sequence). The CDR3 protein is CASSLGRYNEQFF. CDR3 sequence (DNA): TGTGCCAGCAGCTTAGGGAGGTACAATGAGCAGTTCTTC.

The gene calls are TRBV30 and TRBJ1-1; a weak D match, TRBD1 (5 bases). This CDR3 region has 14 residues. The ends were cut back, 2 bases at V and 1 base at J, with 11 bases in the middle. CDR1 and CDR2 from the germline V gene are GTSNPN and SVGIG (reference sequence). For the CDR3, the DNA is TGTGCCTGGAGTCCCAGGGTTTCGAACACTGAAGCTTTCTTT. It specifies CAWSPRVSNTEAFF.

The chain couples TRBV10-3 to TRBJ1-2; TRBD1 matches at 8 bases. Losses at the gene ends were 5 bases for V and 1 base for J; bases not matched to a gene: 6. The germline gives CDR1 ENHRY, CDR2 SYGVKD. The CDR3 is made up of 15 amino acids. The CDR3 DNA is TGTGCCATCAGTCAACAGGGGGAAGGTAACTATGGCTACACCTTC. Protein sequence: CAISQQGEGNYGYTF.

The chain links TRBV30 to TRBJ2-3, with 10 nucleotides matching TRBD1. Germline V lookup: CDR1 GTSNPN, CDR2 SVGIG (reference sequence). V gave up 1 base and J gave up 4 bases; unmatched junction bases: 5. The CDR3 spans 15 residues. The CDR3 sequence is CAWSAGQGGSDTQYF. CDR3 in DNA: TGTGCCTGGAGTGCTGGACAGGGGGGGTCAGATACGCAGTATTTT.

The chain couples TRBV30 to TRBJ2-7, with D possibly TRBD1 on 6 matching bases. The CDR3 consists of 15 residues. CDR1 is GTSNPN and CDR2 is SVGIG in the germline V gene (reference sequence). The germline V and J ends were trimmed by 5 bases and 4 bases, with 21 bases remaining between them. The CDR3, as DNA: TGTGCCTGGGGCCTGAGGCAGGGGATGGGTTACGAGCAGTACTTC. Its protein is CAWGLRQGMGYEQYF.

The chain couples TRBV18 to TRBJ1-1; D not certain. CDR3 length: 13 residues. Per the germline V gene, CDR1 is KGHSH and CDR2 is LQKENI. V was clipped by 8 bases and J by 1 base, with 11 bases between them. The CDR3 DNA reads as TGTGCCAGCCGTGGGAGTCAGAACACTGAAGCTTTCTTT. It is translated as CASRGSQNTEAFF.

The chain uses TRBV5-1 and TRBJ1-1; TRBD1 matches at 7 bases. CDR3 length: 14 residues. The germline CDR1 and CDR2 sequences are SGHRS and YFSETQ. Trimming cost V 7 bases and J 0 bases; bases outside gene matches: 6. The CDR3, as DNA: TGCGCCAGCCGAAAGACAGGGATGAACACTGAAGCTTTCTTT. Translated: CASRKTGMNTEAFF.

The chain has TRBV3-1 (or the pseudogene TRBV3-2) and TRBJ2-1; 14 positions match TRBD2. The CDR3 length is 19 residues. The J segment lost 10 bases and the V segment lost 2 bases, leaving 16 bases of the junction unmatched. Germline V gene sequence: CDR1 LGHDT, CDR2 YNNKEL (reference sequence). The CDR3 nucleotides are TGTGCCAGCAGCCAAAAGATGCCCGGGACTAGCGGGGGACCATGGGAGCAGTTCTTC. Amino acid sequence: CASSQKMPGTSGGPWEQFF.

This clone was observed a handful of times. Other DNA variants within this sample encode the same CDR3. The V and J genes are TRBV9 and TRBJ2-7; 10 bases match TRBD1. CDR1 is SGDLS and CDR2 is YYNGEE in the germline V gene. Germline trimming cut 3 bases from V and 5 bases from J; bases unmatched to any gene: 2. The CDR3 loop spans 13 amino acids. Here the CDR3 DNA reads TGTGCCAGCAGCGAGGGGACAGGGGACGAGCAGTACTTC. This codes for CASSEGTGDEQYF. Filled out from reference TRBV9 and TRBJ2-7, the complete variable domain reads DSGVTQTPKHLITATGQRVTLRCSPRSGDLSVYWYQQSLDQGLQFLIQYYNGEERAKGNILERFSAQQFPDLHSELNLSSLELGDSALYFCASSEGTGDEQYFGPGTRLTVT.

The CDR3, as DNA: TGCAGTGCTAGTGCGGGTGCAGATACGCAGTATTTT. Translation gives CSASAGADTQYF. The chain carries TRBV20-1 and TRBJ2-3; the D gene is possibly TRBD2 (5 bases). This CDR3 is 12 amino acids long. V was shortened by 3 bases and J by 4 bases, with 8 bases between the two germline ends. Germline lookup yields CDR1 DFQATT and CDR2 SNEGSKA (reference sequence).

This clone was counted once. The chain employs TRBV7-2 and TRBJ2-3, with TRBD2 as a possible D gene (6 bases). Germline CDR1 SGHTA, CDR2 FQGNSA. CDR3 length: 14 residues. The V end was cut by 5 bases, the J end by 2 bases, with 11 bases between. The chain's CDR3 is CASSPTSNTDTQYF. In DNA form, the CDR3 reads TGTGCCAGCAGCCCGACTAGTAACACAGATACGCAGTATTTT.

The chain links TRBV19 to TRBJ2-1; weak D call: TRBD2 (6 bases). This CDR3 contains 13 residues. Trimming cost V 4 bases and J 10 bases, with 14 bases left between them. Germline CDR1 LNHDA, CDR2 SQIVND (reference sequence). CDR3 sequence (DNA): TGTGCCAGTAGTACGGGACTTACCGTGGAGCAGTTCTTC. Protein sequence: CASSTGLTVEQFF.

This chain links TRBV7-2 with TRBJ1-2; D not certain. This CDR3 comprises 16 residues. The germline CDR1 and CDR2 sequences are SGHTA and FQGNSA. Trimming took off 5 bases at V and 2 bases at J, with 18 bases between the two ends. The CDR3 loop reads CASSLKPVPGNYGYTF. The CDR3 DNA sequence: TGTGCCAGCAGCCTCAAGCCGGTTCCGGGGAACTATGGCTACACCTTC. The full variable domain, completed using reference TRBV7-2 and TRBJ1-2, is GAGVSQSPSNKVTEKGKDVELRCDPISGHTALYWYRQSLGQGLEFLIYFQGNSAPDKSGLPSDRFSAERTGGSVSTLTIQRTQQEDSAVYLCASSLKPVPGNYGYTFGSGTRLTVV.

The chain has TRBV9 and TRBJ1-2; 7 bases are a match to TRBD1. The CDR3 loop spans 15 amino acids. V was pared by 0 bases and J by 2 bases, with 4 bases of the junction left unmatched. The germline V gene encodes CDR1 SGDLS and CDR2 YYNGEE. This chain's CDR3 is CASSVGSDRNYGYTF. Here the CDR3 DNA reads TGTGCCAGCAGCGTAGGGTCGGACAGGAACTATGGCTACACCTTC.

J is TRBJ1-5 and V is TRBV28, with TRBD1 matching over 9 bases. This CDR3 region has 15 residues. Germline CDR1 reads MDHEN; CDR2 reads SYDVKM. The ends lost 6 bases at V and 1 base at J; junction bases unmatched: 4. CDR3 nucleotide sequence: TGTGCCAGCAGGCCCGGACAGGGGAGCAATCAGCCCCAGCATTTT. Translating gives CASRPGQGSNQPQHF.

V usage is TRBV10-2 and J usage is TRBJ2-3; possible D gene TRBD2, 7 bases. In germline, CDR1 is WSHSY, CDR2 SAAADI. V was pared by 4 bases and J by 4 bases, with 15 bases between. The CDR3 runs 15 residues. As DNA, the CDR3 is TGCGCCAGCAGTGGGAGGGGGGGAAGCGCAGATACGCAGTATTTT. Translated: CASSGRGGSADTQYF.

The CDR3: CSVDGTGAYEQYF. The CDR3 DNA follows: TGCAGCGTTGACGGGACAGGGGCCTACGAGCAGTACTTC. This chain links TRBV29-1 with TRBJ2-7; 10 nucleotides agree with TRBD1. The germline CDR1 and CDR2 sequences are SQVTM and ANQGSEA. The CDR3 has 13 residues. V gave up 3 bases and J gave up 2 bases; unmatched junction bases: 1.

The chain links TRBV7-9 to TRBJ2-2, with 10 bases identical to TRBD1. V shed 5 bases and J 5 bases; nucleotides not matched to a gene: 8. CDR3 length: 16 residues. Germline CDR1 reads SEHNR; CDR2 reads FQNEAQ (reference sequence). CDR3 sequence: CASSPRTGGGTGELFF. For the CDR3, the DNA is TGTGCCAGCAGCCCTAGGACAGGGGGTGGAACCGGGGAGCTGTTTTTT. The full variable domain, rest sourced from reference TRBV7-9 and TRBJ2-2, is DTGVSQNPRHKITKRGQNVTFRCDPISEHNRLYWYRQTLGQGPEFLTYFQNEAQLEKSRLLSDRFSAERPKGSFSTLEIQRTEQGDSAMYLCASSPRTGGGTGELFFGEGSRLTVL.

V usage is TRBV5-6 and J usage is TRBJ1-2; D unclear. Looked up from germline, CDR1 is SGHDT and CDR2 is YYEEEE. Trimming pared 0 bases from V and 4 bases from J, leaving 10 bases between. There are 14 residues in the CDR3. This CDR3 reads CASSLGGSSYGYTF. CDR3 bases: TGTGCCAGCAGCTTGGGAGGCTCCTCCTATGGCTACACCTTC.

This chain joins TRBV9 and TRBJ2-1; weak D call: TRBD2 (6 bases). The CDR3 is 15 residues long. The V gene's germline CDR1 is SGDLS and CDR2 YYNGEE. V lost 2 bases, J lost 4 bases, and 13 bases lay in between. The CDR3 sequence: CASSVLGTSYNEQFF. For the CDR3, the DNA is TGTGCCAGCAGCGTGTTAGGGACTTCTTACAATGAGCAGTTCTTC.